This T cell receptor (beta chain) was retrieved from a study of T cells after yellow fever vaccination. TCRdb reprocessed the 5' RACE reads via MiXCR and lists one record per CDR3 protein. Counted here are approximately 85,000 distinct CDR3 sequences, roughly 14% occurring once; the ten biggest clones make up just under 25%. This clonotype was counted only a few times. Losses at the gene ends were 8 bases for V and 3 bases for J; bases not matched to a gene: 8. There are 15 residues in the CDR3. Germline CDR1 and CDR2: SNHLY and FYNNEI. The TCR originated in a man in his late teens or twenties who received the YFV17D yellow fever vaccine. The sequencing here drew on CD8+ T cells not binding an NS4B(214-222) dextramer, sorted from PBMCs, taken less than 25 days after the first yellow fever vaccination. The V call is TRBV2, the J call TRBJ1-4; 8 bases map to TRBD1. This CDR3 reads CASWTGLGPNEKLFF. Written as DNA, the CDR3 is TGTGCCAGCTGGACAGGGCTGGGACCTAATGAAAAACTGTTTTTT.